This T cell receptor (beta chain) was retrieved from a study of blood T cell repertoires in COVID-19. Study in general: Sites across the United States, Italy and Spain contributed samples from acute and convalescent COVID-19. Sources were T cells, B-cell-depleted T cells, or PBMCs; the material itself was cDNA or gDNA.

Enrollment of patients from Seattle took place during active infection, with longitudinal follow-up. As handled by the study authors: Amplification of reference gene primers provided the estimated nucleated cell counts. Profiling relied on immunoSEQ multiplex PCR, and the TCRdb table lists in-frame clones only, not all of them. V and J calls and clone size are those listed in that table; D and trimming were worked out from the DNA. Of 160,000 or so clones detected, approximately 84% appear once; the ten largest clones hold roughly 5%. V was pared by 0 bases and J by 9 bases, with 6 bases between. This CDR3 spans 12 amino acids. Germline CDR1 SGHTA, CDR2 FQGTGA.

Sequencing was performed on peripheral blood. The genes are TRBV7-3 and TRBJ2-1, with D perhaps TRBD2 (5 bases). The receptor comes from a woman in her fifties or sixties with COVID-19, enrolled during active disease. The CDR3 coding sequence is TGTGCCAGCAGCTTAACCGGGGTTGAGCAGTTCTTC. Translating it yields CASSLTGVEQFF.